This record covers a single T cell receptor beta chain. The repertoire was sequenced with immunoSEQ multiplex PCR; TCRdb's copy has only in-frame clones and lacks some. The sample has just over 350,000 clones, approximately 86% seen once. These data come from a study of blood T cell repertoires in COVID-19. Study details: T cells, B-cell-depleted T cells, or PBMCs supplied cDNA or gDNA.

Germline loops: CDR1 SNHLY, CDR2 FYNNEI. CDR3 length: 14 amino acids. The J segment lost 7 bases and the V segment lost 7 bases, leaving 8 bases of the junction unmatched. The rearrangement uses TRBV2 and TRBJ2-1; 9 bases map to TRBD1. The sequence derives from a woman in her sixties with COVID-19, enrolled during active disease. Sequenced input: peripheral blood. CDR3 nucleotide sequence: TGTGCCAGCATTAAACCGACAGGGGGGAATGAGCAGTTCTTC. This translates into CASIKPTGGNEQFF.